This TCR beta chain was recovered during a study of OX40 agonist ivuxolimab in advanced cancers. Turning to the overall study: Ivuxolimab was a fully human IgG2 agonistic monoclonal antibody targeting the costimulatory receptor OX40 (CD134). Intravenous ivuxolimab was administered to patients every 2 weeks at six dose levels: 0.01, 0.1, 0.3, 1.5, 3 and 10 mg/kg. Among the roughly 50 dose-escalation patients, some 19 had hepatocellular carcinoma, about 15 melanoma, 9 renal cell carcinoma and 9 head and neck cancer. In the dose-escalation cohort, approximately 80% of patients were male, and the mean age was roughly 56 years with a range of about 20 to 79. Prior anti-PD-1, anti-PD-L1 or anti-CTLA-4 therapy was permitted, and checkpoint inhibitors had been received by roughly two fifths of dose-escalation patients. Three dose-escalation patients achieved partial responses, one with hepatocellular carcinoma and two with cutaneous melanoma. The purpose of peripheral TCRbeta sequencing was to test whether ivuxolimab changed TCR sequence diversity and led to clonal T-cell expansion. The paper reports the monotherapy dose-escalation portion (N of about 51 patients) of the phase I ivuxolimab trial.

Study-wide conclusions, independent of this receptor: At doses of 0.1 to 3.0 mg/kg, clonal expansion of both CD4+ and CD8+ T cells in blood was seen between baseline and week 6. Low levels of normalized T-cell clonal expansion were also seen in some nonresponding patients. After ivuxolimab, CD8+ T cells had more expanded clones than CD4+ T cells on average. Which antigens the clonally expanded peripheral T cells were specific for was not determined. In partial responders in the 0.1-3.0 mg/kg groups, normalized peripheral clonal expansion was found to be among the lowest, especially among CD8+ T cells.

For sequencing of the TCRbeta CDR3 region, genomic DNA was extracted from the sorted cells. The immunoSEQ Assay was used to sequence the TCRbeta CDR3 regions. What TCRdb holds here is the immuneACCESS table cut down to in-frame rearrangements. Part of the clones is not present; checked against another copy, under half of the missing clones reflect an unresolved V gene, and the others are unexplained. The sample table shows 83,000 or so clones, and 84% are seen once. The top ten clones comprise approximately 2% of the sample. As concerns this clone: This clone's antigen is unknown. Nothing much larger sits one base from this clone, and base qualities are not available.

Its CDR3 holds 18 amino acids, cysteine through phenylalanine. Only CDR3 DNA remains: 54 bases, in frame from the first base. The germline V end is reduced by 7 bases and the J end by 4 bases; junction bases left unmatched: 19. The germline V gene gives CDR1 as SNHLY and CDR2 as FYNNEI. Patients with a history of autoimmune disease or receiving systemic immunosuppression were excluded from the trial. Peripheral blood for TCR sequencing was drawn from every dose cohort at baseline, at cycle 4 day 1 and at cycle 7 day 1. Samples came from an open-label, multicenter, first-in-human phase I dose-escalation trial of ivuxolimab. Adults with locally advanced or metastatic melanoma, renal cell carcinoma, hepatocellular carcinoma or head and neck squamous cell carcinoma were enrolled in the trial. Before TCR sequencing, CD4+ T cells and CD8+ T cells from peripheral blood were sorted into separate populations.

Specimen: CD4+ or CD8+ T cells sorted from blood, collected in a trial of the OX40 agonist ivuxolimab. This clonotype was obtained from an adult with an advanced solid tumor such as melanoma, head and neck, liver or kidney cancer. The V gene is TRBV2 and the J gene is TRBJ2-1, with 7 bases in between that match TRBD2. The CDR3 has the sequence CASTTDRDLGREYNEQFF. The DNA is as follows: TGTGCCAGCACTACGGACCGGGACCTAGGGAGGGAATACAATGAGCAGTTCTTC.